What follows describes a single TCR beta chain. This CDR3 region has 15 residues. V lost 6 bases, J lost 5 bases, and 19 bases lay in between. Germline-derived CDR1 and CDR2 are SNHLY and FYNNEI. The data originate from a study of blood T cell repertoires in COVID-19. Across the whole study: Italy, Spain and the United States were the sources of the convalescent and acute COVID-19 samples. From T cells, B-cell-depleted T cells, or PBMCs came the material, which was cDNA or gDNA.

Original analysis: Reference gene primer amplification gave estimated nucleated cell counts. Here immunoSEQ multiplex PCR was the method, and the copy in TCRdb shows in-frame clones only, minus some. That table is the source of V, J and clone size, and D and trimming were worked out from the DNA. The sample has about 100,000 clones, about nine tenths seen once. This sequence originates from a man in his 60s with acute or convalescent COVID-19. The chain employs TRBV2 and TRBJ1-1; D perhaps matches TRBD1 (5 bases). Input material: peripheral blood. CDR3 in amino acids: CASSGFRTPGTEAFF. DNA for the CDR3: TGTGCCAGCAGCGGTTTTAGAACACCAGGGACTGAAGCTTTCTTT.